The sequence of this TCR beta chain was determined in a study of T cells in Graves' hyperthyroidism and ophthalmopathy. The CDR3 runs to 16 residues. The V gene end was trimmed by 3 bases and the J gene end by 1 base; junction bases not matched to a gene: 7. CDR1 is MDHEN, CDR2 SYDVKM, per germline. Study-wide findings and caveats: Progression to ophthalmopathy was predicted a median of 6.5 months early.

Using RNA transcripts as the source, TCR beta CDR3 regions were amplified. HTBI primers were the set used in a first-round RT-PCR of the TCR CDR3. TCRdb reanalysed the multiplex PCR reads using MiXCR and keeps one entry per CDR3 protein. The sample includes about 400,000 distinct CDR3 sequences, over 13% of them seen just once. This clonotype was detected many times. Its antigen remains unknown. In the ophthalmopathy cohort, Clinical Activity Score was at least 3, NOSPECS grade at least 4, and duration under 3 months. V is TRBV28 and J is TRBJ2-7; 9 bases agree with TRBD1. Sequencing was carried out using blood. This sequence was found in a man between 45 and 60 years old with Graves' ophthalmopathy. CDR3 sequence reads: CASSLSGQGGSYEQYF. The CDR3 DNA reads TGTGCCAGCAGTTTGTCGGGACAGGGTGGTTCCTACGAGCAGTACTTC.